The 32 T cell receptor beta chains given below trace back to one sample, sequenced in a study of T cell changes during pregnancy in multiple sclerosis. TCRdb keeps only in-frame clones here, not all; method: immunoSEQ multiplex PCR. The table includes 55,000 to 70,000 clones, over 75% detected once. The sequenced sample was peripheral blood, obtained after pregnancy. These TCRs come from a female donor with multiple sclerosis, enrolled in a pregnancy study.

The CDR3 spells CASSLDEWQGANIQYF. CDR3 nucleotides: TGTGCCAGCAGCTTGGATGAGTGGCAGGGGGCGAACATTCAGTACTTC. V and J are TRBV5-4 and TRBJ2-4, with TRBD1 identical over 8 bases. The germline V gene has CDR1 SGHNT and CDR2 YYREEE (reference sequence). This CDR3 spans 16 amino acids. Trimming removed 0 bases from V and 7 bases from J; junction bases left unmatched: 9.

The rearrangement uses TRBV29-1 and TRBJ2-7, with D possibly TRBD1 on 6 matching bases. The V gene lost 7 bases and the J gene lost 3 bases, with 22 bases spanning the gap. Germline-derived CDR1 and CDR2 are SQVTM and ANQGSEA. This CDR3 is built from 15 residues. Here the CDR3 reads CSARGGGDRIYEQYF. CDR3 nucleotide sequence: TGCAGCGCCCGAGGTGGGGGCGACCGAATCTACGAGCAGTACTTC.

This rearrangement joins TRBV11-2 to TRBJ1-5, with no clear D. V lost 4 bases and J lost 5, with 9 bases in between. The germline gives CDR1 SGHAT, CDR2 FQNNGV. The CDR3 length is 13 residues. CDR3 sequence: CASSSVRDQPQHF. CDR3 in DNA: TGTGCCAGCAGCTCGGTACGGGATCAGCCCCAGCATTTT.

The sample holds one count of this clone. The chain couples TRBV6-1 to TRBJ1-1; 8 bases map to TRBD1. Germline V lookup: CDR1 MNHNS, CDR2 SASEGT. The CDR3 is made up of 12 amino acids. The ends lost 4 bases at V and 7 bases at J; junction bases unmatched: 2. CDR3 DNA: TGTGCCAGCAGTGTAGGACAGGGTGAAGCTTTCTTT. It is translated as CASSVGQGEAFF.

The chain joins TRBV6-6 to TRBJ2-7; 8 nucleotides align to TRBD2. The CDR3 has 13 amino acids. Germline values: CDR1 MNHNY, CDR2 SVGAGI (reference sequence). Unmatched junction bases numbered 5, after V lost 3 bases and J lost 7 bases. CDR3 DNA sequence: TGTGCCAGCAGTTATCAGCGGGGGTTAGAGCAGTACTTC. This translates into CASSYQRGLEQYF.

This chain connects TRBV15 to TRBJ2-5, with D possibly TRBD2 on 6 matching bases. This CDR3 is built from 17 residues. V was shortened by 0 bases and J by 4 bases, with 18 bases between the two germline ends. Germline V gene data show CDR1 as LNHNV and CDR2 as YYDKDF (reference sequence). The CDR3 DNA follows: TGTGCCACCAGCAGAGATCTTTGGATGGGAGGCTTAGAGACCCAGTACTTC. It codes for CATSRDLWMGGLETQYF.

The rearrangement uses TRBV18 and TRBJ1-4; possibly TRBD1 for D (6 bases). The CDR3 runs to 18 residues. The V gene lost 0 bases and the J gene lost 0 bases, with 14 bases spanning the gap. Germline V gene data show CDR1 as KGHSH and CDR2 as LQKENI. The CDR3 sequence is CASSPPSGDHSTNEKLFF. CDR3 nucleotides: TGTGCCAGCTCACCACCGTCAGGGGACCACTCAACTAATGAAAAACTGTTTTTT.

The gene calls are TRBV4-1 and TRBJ2-1; 8 positions match TRBD2. V was pared by 4 bases and J by 1 base, with 6 bases of the junction left unmatched. Germline CDR1 and CDR2: MGHRA and YSYEKL. The CDR3 contains 16 residues. The DNA for the CDR3 is TGCGCCAGCAGCCGGCCAGCGGGGGCATCCTACAATGAGCAGTTCTTC. It yields the protein CASSRPAGASYNEQFF.

The chain carries TRBV5-1 and TRBJ2-5, with TRBD1 as a possible D gene (6 bases). Germline CDR1 is SGHRS and CDR2 is YFSETQ. V lost 9 bases, J lost 2 bases, and 14 bases lay in between. CDR3 length: 13 amino acids. The CDR3 reads CATKRGNQETQYF. Written as DNA, the CDR3 is TGCGCCACCAAAAGGGGGAATCAAGAGACCCAGTACTTC. Full variable domain (missing parts from reference TRBV5-1 and TRBJ2-5): KAGVTQTPRYLIKTRGQQVTLSCSPISGHRSVSWYQQTPGQGLQFLFEYFSETQRNKGNFPGRFSGRQFSNSRSEMNVSTLELGDSALYLCATKRGNQETQYFGPGTRLLVL.

V is TRBV6-1 and J is TRBJ2-7; the match to TRBD1 covers 7 bases. Trimming at V came to 7 bases and at J to 0 bases, leaving 6 bases not matched to a gene. CDR1 MNHNS and CDR2 SASEGT come from the germline V gene. This CDR3 has 14 residues. The CDR3 sequence is CASIDRVGSYEQYF. DNA for the CDR3: TGTGCCAGCATTGACAGGGTGGGCTCCTACGAGCAGTACTTC.

V gene TRBV27 combines with J gene TRBJ1-4; D is perhaps TRBD1 (6 bases). Trimming cost V 6 bases and J 7 bases, with 18 bases left between them. Germline CDR1 MNHEY, CDR2 SMNVEV (reference sequence). This CDR3 contains 15 residues. The CDR3 DNA reads as TGTGCCAGCAGGACGATCGGGGAAGGGGGTGAAAAACTGTTTTTT. Translated: CASRTIGEGGEKLFF.

V usage is TRBV4-1 and J usage is TRBJ1-2, with a weak D call TRBD1 (5 bases). V was pared by 4 bases and J by 4 bases, with 13 bases between. Per the germline V gene, CDR1 is MGHRA and CDR2 is YSYEKL. The CDR3 runs to 14 residues. This chain's CDR3 is CASSLTRQLYGYTF. CDR3 DNA sequence: TGCGCCAGCAGCCTAACGAGACAGCTCTATGGCTACACCTTC.

The chain employs TRBV6-1 and TRBJ2-7, with D perhaps TRBD1 (6 bases). Germline V gene sequence: CDR1 MNHNS, CDR2 SASEGT. V lost 1 base to trimming and J lost 6 bases, with 13 bases between them. The CDR3 is made up of 14 amino acids. Here the CDR3 reads CASSEGQGPIEQYF. CDR3 nucleotides: TGTGCCAGCAGTGAAGGGCAGGGGCCGATCGAGCAGTACTTC.

The rearrangement uses TRBV29-1 and TRBJ1-1, with TRBD1 matching over 7 bases. The germline V gene has CDR1 SQVTM and CDR2 ANQGSEA. With V trimmed by 6 bases and J by 4 bases, 8 bases remained unmatched. The CDR3 has 13 residues. CDR3 nucleotides: TGCAGCGTAGGAAGGGGGCGCGGCACTGAAGCTTTCTTT. Its translation is CSVGRGRGTEAFF.

This chain connects TRBV6-7 to TRBJ1-5, with a possible D match to TRBD1 (5 bases). TRBV6-7 is designated an ORF whose function remains uncertain. V was pared by 2 bases and J by 7 bases, with 15 bases between. The CDR3 is 15 residues long. The DNA for the CDR3 is TGTGCCAGCAGTTACCGGGACTGGGCGGAACAGCCCCAGCATTTT. This encodes CASSYRDWAEQPQHF.

This clone was seen more than once but under ten times. The rearrangement joins TRBV6-6 to TRBJ2-3; the D gene is possibly TRBD2 (6 bases). Germline V gives CDR1 MNHNY, CDR2 SVGAGI (reference sequence). The CDR3 contains 14 residues. Trimming removed 8 bases from V and 8 bases from J, with 20 bases in between. CDR3 residues: CASAVAGDSGTQYF. CDR3 nucleotides: TGTGCCAGCGCAGTCGCCGGGGACTCGGGTACGCAGTATTTT.

The rearrangement uses TRBV7-3 and TRBJ2-3; 8 nucleotides align to TRBD2. The germline CDR1 and CDR2 sequences are SGHTA and FQGTGA. CDR3 length: 15 amino acids. V gave up 1 base and J gave up 3 bases; unmatched junction bases: 3. CDR3 DNA: TGTGCCAGCAGCTTAATGGCGGGGGGAACAGATACGCAGTATTTT. It is translated as CASSLMAGGTDTQYF.

The gene calls are TRBV5-4 and TRBJ1-1; D is possibly TRBD1 (5 bases). The ends were cut back, 4 bases at V and 0 bases at J, with 10 bases in the middle. There are 14 residues in the CDR3. Germline V gene sequence: CDR1 SGHNT, CDR2 YYREEE (reference sequence). CDR3 region: CASSTTAMNTEAFF. CDR3 sequence (DNA): TGTGCCAGCAGCACGACAGCCATGAACACTGAAGCTTTCTTT.

This clone was observed a few times. The chain combines TRBV7-3 with TRBJ2-3, with a tentative D call TRBD2 (6 bases). The CDR3 spans 14 residues. In germline, CDR1 is SGHTA, CDR2 FQGTGA. Between the trimmed V and J ends, which lost 5 bases and 3 bases, there was a span of 12 bases. The CDR3 nucleotides read TGTGCCAGCAGCGTCGGACTACAAACAGATACGCAGTATTTT. As protein: CASSVGLQTDTQYF.

The chain combines TRBV29-1 with TRBJ2-3; 10 bases line up with TRBD2. Germline lookup yields CDR1 SQVTM and CDR2 ANQGSEA. Trimming took 5 bases from V and 2 from J; bases not matched to a gene: 4. The CDR3 spans 14 residues. CDR3 bases: TGCAGCGTTAGCGGGGGGGGCCTCACAGATACGCAGTATTTT. Its translation is CSVSGGGLTDTQYF.

The genes are TRBV19 and TRBJ1-1; D is possibly TRBD1 (5 bases). V lost 5 bases to trimming and J lost 0 bases, with 10 bases between them. Germline CDR1 and CDR2: LNHDA and SQIVND (reference sequence). This CDR3 contains 14 residues. The CDR3 reads CASSRGWMNTEAFF. The DNA for the CDR3 is TGTGCCAGTAGTCGGGGGTGGATGAACACTGAAGCTTTCTTT.

This clone was observed a few times. V gene TRBV30 combines with J gene TRBJ1-1, with D perhaps TRBD1 (5 bases). The CDR3 loop spans 11 amino acids. Germline-derived CDR1 and CDR2 are GTSNPN and SVGIG (reference sequence). Trimming cost V 3 bases and J 9 bases, with 11 bases left between them. CDR3 DNA: TGTGCCTGGAGGCCTGGACAACAAGCTTTCTTT. It translates to CAWRPGQQAFF.

This chain joins TRBV18 and TRBJ1-1; 7 bases map to TRBD1. Trimming removed 6 bases from V and 1 base from J; junction bases left unmatched: 8. The CDR3 is 15 residues long. Looked up from germline, CDR1 is KGHSH and CDR2 is LQKENI. This chain's CDR3 is CASSPGRGSNTEAFF. In DNA, the CDR3 is TGTGCCAGCTCCCCCGGCAGGGGGTCGAACACTGAAGCTTTCTTT.

The gene calls are TRBV19 and TRBJ1-5; D is uncertain. Germline V CDR1 and CDR2: LNHDA, SQIVND (reference sequence). The CDR3 covers 16 residues. Between the trimmed V and J ends, which lost 3 bases and 0 bases, there was a span of 12 bases. This chain's CDR3 is CASSIQRHPSNQPQHF. CDR3 in DNA: TGTGCCAGTAGTATCCAGAGACACCCTAGCAATCAGCCCCAGCATTTT.

The chain carries TRBV30 and TRBJ1-2; 10 nucleotides align to TRBD1. With 8 bases clipped from V and 6 bases from J, the junction kept 9 bases outside the gene matches. The CDR3 consists of 13 residues. Germline CDR1 and CDR2: GTSNPN and SVGIG (reference sequence). This CDR3 reads CAGGQGMWDGYTF. Written as DNA, the CDR3 is TGTGCCGGGGGACAGGGGATGTGGGATGGCTACACCTTC.

The chain uses TRBV19 and TRBJ1-1, with 7 positions matching TRBD1. V dropped 6 bases and J dropped 3; count of bases not matched to a gene: 13. Germline V gene lookup returns CDR1 LNHDA and CDR2 SQIVND (reference sequence). The CDR3 contains 16 residues. The CDR3: CASRSGGAGGYTEAFF. The CDR3 DNA reads as TGTGCCAGTAGATCGGGGGGGGCAGGGGGATACACTGAAGCTTTCTTT.

This CDR3 reads CASSAQGQAYTEAFF. The DNA for the CDR3 is TGTGCCAGCAGCGCACAGGGACAGGCTTACACTGAAGCTTTCTTT. This chain joins TRBV7-9 and TRBJ1-1; 8 nucleotides match TRBD1. CDR1 is SEHNR, CDR2 FQNEAQ, per germline (reference sequence). After removal of 5 bases from V and 3 bases from J, the junction contained 8 bases not matched to a gene. The CDR3 is 15 amino acids.

The chain carries TRBV28 and TRBJ2-5; 8 nucleotides line up with TRBD1. This CDR3 has 15 amino acids. The J segment lost 5 bases and the V segment lost 5 bases, leaving 10 bases of the junction unmatched. The germline gives CDR1 MDHEN, CDR2 SYDVKM. The CDR3, as DNA: TGTGCCAGCAGTCCGCGCCCCCGACAGGGGGAGACCCAGTACTTC. It yields the protein CASSPRPRQGETQYF.

This sequence joins TRBV5-1 and TRBJ2-3, with 9 bases aligning to TRBD2. Germline CDR1 is SGHRS and CDR2 is YFSETQ. This CDR3 spans 16 amino acids. V was pared by 1 base and J by 0 bases, with 3 bases of the junction left unmatched. Here the CDR3 DNA reads TGCGCCAGCAGCTTGCCCAGCGGGGGGAGCACAGATACGCAGTATTTT. Translating it yields CASSLPSGGSTDTQYF.

V usage is TRBV20-1 and J usage is TRBJ2-1; D remains unclear. Germline assignment: CDR1 DFQATT and CDR2 SNEGSKA (reference sequence). V lost 8 bases to trimming and J lost 8 bases, with 10 bases between them. This CDR3 has 10 amino acids. The CDR3 region has the DNA TGCAGTTCCGGGTCCGATGAGCAGTTCTTC. As protein: CSSGSDEQFF.

CDR3 coding DNA: TGTGCCAGCAGCCTGGCTTTTAATTCACCCCTCCACTTT. Its protein product is CASSLAFNSPLHF. J is TRBJ1-6 and V is TRBV14; D gene unclear. Germline V gives CDR1 SGHDN, CDR2 FVKESK. The V end was cut by 4 bases, the J end by 6 bases, with 7 bases between. This CDR3 is built from 13 residues.

The J gene is TRBJ1-4, the V gene TRBV7-9; 10 nucleotides match TRBD1. The CDR3 loop spans 14 amino acids. Germline V gene data show CDR1 as SEHNR and CDR2 as FQNEAQ (reference sequence). J gave up 7 bases and V 3 bases, and 2 bases lay outside the gene matches. In DNA, the CDR3 is TGTGCCAGCAGCTTCGGGACAGGGGTTGAAAAACTGTTTTTT. As protein: CASSFGTGVEKLFF.